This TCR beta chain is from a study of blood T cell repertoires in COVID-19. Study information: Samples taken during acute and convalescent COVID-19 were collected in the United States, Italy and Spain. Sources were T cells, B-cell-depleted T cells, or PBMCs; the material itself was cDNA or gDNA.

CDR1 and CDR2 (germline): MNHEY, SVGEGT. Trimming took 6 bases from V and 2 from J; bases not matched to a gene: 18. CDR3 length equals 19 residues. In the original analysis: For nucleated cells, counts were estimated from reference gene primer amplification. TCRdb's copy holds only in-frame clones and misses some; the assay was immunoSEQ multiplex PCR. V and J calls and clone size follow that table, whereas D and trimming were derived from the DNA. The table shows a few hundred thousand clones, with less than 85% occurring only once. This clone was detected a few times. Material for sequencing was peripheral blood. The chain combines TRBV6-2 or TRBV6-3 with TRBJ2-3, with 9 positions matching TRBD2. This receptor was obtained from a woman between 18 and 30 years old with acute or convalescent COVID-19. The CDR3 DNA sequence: TGTGCCAGCAGCCTAGAAACCGGGACTAGCAGACTTTACACAGATACGCAGTATTTT. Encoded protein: CASSLETGTSRLYTDTQYF.